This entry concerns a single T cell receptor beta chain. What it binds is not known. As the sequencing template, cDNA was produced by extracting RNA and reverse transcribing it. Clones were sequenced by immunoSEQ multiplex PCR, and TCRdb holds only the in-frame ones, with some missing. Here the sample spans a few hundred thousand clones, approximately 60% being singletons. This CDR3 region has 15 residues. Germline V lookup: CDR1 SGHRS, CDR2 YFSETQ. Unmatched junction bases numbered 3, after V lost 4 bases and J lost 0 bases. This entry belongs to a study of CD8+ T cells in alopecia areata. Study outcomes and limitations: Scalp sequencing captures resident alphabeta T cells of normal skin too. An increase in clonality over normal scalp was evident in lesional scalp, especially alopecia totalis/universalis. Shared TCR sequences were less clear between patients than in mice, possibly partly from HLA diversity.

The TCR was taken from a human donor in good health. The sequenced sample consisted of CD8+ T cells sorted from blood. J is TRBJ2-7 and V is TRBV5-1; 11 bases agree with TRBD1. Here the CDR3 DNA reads TGCGCCAGCAGCCCGGGACAGGGGGTCTCCTACGAGCAGTACTTC. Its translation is CASSPGQGVSYEQYF.